These 2 T cell receptor beta chains share one sample of origin, sequenced in a study of CD8+CD57+ T cells in acquired aplastic anemia. CDR3 and TCR beta VDJ profiling relied on a genomic DNA template. In TCRdb, the reads were re-called with MiXCR into one record per CDR3 protein. The profile covers fewer than 45,000 distinct CDR3 sequences, with more than 75% appearing a single time and over 20% taken by the ten largest. The source material was sorted CD4+, CD8+, or CD8+CD57+ T cells (not recorded which) from PBMCs. The source is a human donor in good health, serving as a control.

This clonotype was detected only once. The CDR3 loop is CASSPYWGGYEQYF. The CDR3 nucleotides are TGTGCCAGCAGCCCGTACTGGGGGGGATACGAGCAGTACTTC. The chain links TRBV25-1 to TRBJ2-7, with 7 bases fitting TRBD2. The CDR3 covers 14 residues. With 6 bases clipped from V and 4 bases from J, the junction kept 9 bases outside the gene matches. The V gene's germline CDR1 is MGHDK and CDR2 SYGVNS.

This clonotype rates as medium-sized. The chain has TRBV25-1 and TRBJ1-1, with TRBD1 identical over 10 bases. Germline V gene data show CDR1 as MGHDK and CDR2 as SYGVNS. The ends lost 5 bases at V and 6 bases at J; junction bases unmatched: 9. This CDR3 comprises 15 residues. The CDR3 protein is CASSIRGTGAPEAFF. The CDR3, as DNA: TGTGCCAGCAGTATCCGAGGGACAGGGGCACCTGAAGCTTTCTTT.